Shown below are 8 T cell receptor beta chains from a single sample sequenced in a study of blood T cell repertoires in COVID-19. The protocol was immunoSEQ multiplex PCR, while the TCRdb copy is restricted to in-frame clones and leaves out a portion. The profile shows fewer than 150,000 clones, about 85% of them singletons. The specimen sequenced was peripheral blood. Receptor source: a man aged 45-65 years with acute or convalescent COVID-19.

Details on this clone: The sample has other DNA sequences that encode this CDR3 too. J is TRBJ2-1 and V is TRBV3-1 (or the pseudogene TRBV3-2), with 9 nucleotides matching TRBD2. CDR3 length: 14 amino acids. V gave up 3 bases and J gave up 7 bases; unmatched junction bases: 4. The germline gives CDR1 LGHDT, CDR2 YNNKEL (reference sequence). DNA of the CDR3: TGTGCCAGCAGCCAGGGACTAGCTGGAAATGAGCAGTTCTTC. Its translation is CASSQGLAGNEQFF.

CDR3: CASSQEGVSGANVLTF. The CDR3 DNA is TGCGCCAGCAGCCAAGAAGGAGTCTCTGGGGCCAACGTCCTGACTTTC. This chain links TRBV4-1 with TRBJ2-6; D call uncertain. The CDR3 runs to 16 residues. The ends were cut back, 0 bases at V and 0 bases at J, with 6 bases in the middle. CDR1 and CDR2 from the germline V gene are MGHRA and YSYEKL.

This clone has more than one count but fewer than ten. A read error may account for a junction end that differs from germline. The chain recombines TRBV5-1 with TRBJ1-4; the D gene is possibly TRBD1 (5 bases). The CDR3 runs to 16 residues. CDR1 and CDR2 (germline): SGHRS, YFSETQ. The CDR3 DNA is TGCGCCAGCAGCTTGGGCGGGGTCACAGGTCCGGAAAGACTGTTTTTT. The encoded protein is CASSLGGVTGPERLFF.

This chain joins TRBV5-4 and TRBJ1-2, with D possibly TRBD1 on 5 matching bases. CDR3 length equals 14 residues. Per the germline V gene, CDR1 is SGHNT and CDR2 is YYREEE (reference sequence). The V and J ends lost 0 bases and 4 bases respectively, with 10 bases between them. This CDR3 is CASSLEAGVYGYTF. The CDR3 nucleotides read TGTGCCAGCAGCTTGGAGGCGGGGGTCTATGGCTACACCTTC.

The chain employs TRBV7-3 and TRBJ1-2; D gene uncertain. This CDR3 is built from 14 residues. Germline V lookup: CDR1 SGHTA, CDR2 FQGTGA. V was cut by 5 bases and J by 2 bases, with 12 bases left in between. The CDR3 reads CASSPGAGNYGYTF. In nucleotides, the CDR3 is TGTGCCAGCAGCCCAGGTGCGGGCAACTATGGCTACACCTTC.

This clone has more than one count but fewer than ten. The chain employs TRBV10-1 and TRBJ2-7; no reliable D call. Germline CDR1 and CDR2: WNHNN and SYGVQD (reference sequence). Between the trimmed V and J ends, which lost 2 bases and 5 bases, there was a span of 10 bases. The CDR3 runs to 13 residues. The CDR3 DNA reads TGCGCCAGCAGTGAGAGAAGACTGGACGAGCAGTACTTC. Encoded protein: CASSERRLDEQYF.

The rearrangement joins TRBV28 to TRBJ1-4, with no clear D. The V gene lost 10 bases and the J gene lost 4 bases, with 13 bases spanning the gap. The germline gives CDR1 MDHEN, CDR2 SYDVKM. The CDR3 is 13 amino acids. CDR3 bases: TGTGCCACGCAAGGAGGGATTAATGAAAAACTGTTTTTT. Its protein product is CATQGGINEKLFF.

This chain uses TRBV30 with TRBJ2-3, with 8 bases lining up with TRBD2. This CDR3 has 13 residues. Germline-derived CDR1 and CDR2 are GTSNPN and SVGIG (reference sequence). The ends lost 5 bases at V and 4 bases at J; junction bases unmatched: 5. CDR3 residues: CAWAGLAADTQYF. The CDR3 DNA is TGTGCCTGGGCCGGACTAGCCGCAGATACGCAGTATTTT.